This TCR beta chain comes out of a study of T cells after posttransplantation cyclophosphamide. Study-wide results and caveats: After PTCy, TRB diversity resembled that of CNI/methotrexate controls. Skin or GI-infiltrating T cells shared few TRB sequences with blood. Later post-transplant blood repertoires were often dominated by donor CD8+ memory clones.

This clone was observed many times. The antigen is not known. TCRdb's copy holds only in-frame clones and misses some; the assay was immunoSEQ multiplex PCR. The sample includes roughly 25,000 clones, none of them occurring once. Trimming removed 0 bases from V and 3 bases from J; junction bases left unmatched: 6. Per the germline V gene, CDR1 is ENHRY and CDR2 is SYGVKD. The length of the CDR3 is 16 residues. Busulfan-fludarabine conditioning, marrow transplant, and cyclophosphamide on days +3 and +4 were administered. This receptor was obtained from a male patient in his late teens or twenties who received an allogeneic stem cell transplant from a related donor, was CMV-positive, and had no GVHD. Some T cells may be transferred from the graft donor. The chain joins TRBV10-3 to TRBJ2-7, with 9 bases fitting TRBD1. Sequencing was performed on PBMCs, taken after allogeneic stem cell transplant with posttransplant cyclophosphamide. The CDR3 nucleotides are TGTGCCATCAGTGAGTCCCCGGGACAGGGAAACTACGAGCAGTACTTC. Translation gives CAISESPGQGNYEQYF.